These T cell receptor beta chains were read from a single sample in a study of regulatory T cells in long-lasting Graves disease. TCRdb passed the multiplex PCR reads through MiXCR, listing each CDR3 protein once. The repertoire holds about 420,000 distinct CDR3 sequences, with about a sixth as singletons. The sample was also reused in another study, on T cells in Graves' hyperthyroidism and ophthalmopathy.

The source material was peripheral blood mononuclear cells (PBMCs), sampled at new diagnosis, from a patient treated with antithyroid drugs. These receptors were taken from a woman aged 18-29 years with Graves disease. Each CDR3 is given with its conserved first and last residue. The D gene is left open where the match is weak. Only part of the rows carry a size: once, few, many, or a class if the clone is expanded.

few,TRBV10-2,-,TRBJ2-7,TGCGCCAGGGTGCGGGACCTACGAGATCAGTACTTC,CARVRDLRDQYF
few,TRBV11-2,TRBD2,TRBJ2-7,TGTGCCAGCAGCTTAGTACTAGCGGGATCGGCAGAGCAGTACTTC,CASSLVLAGSAEQYF
-,TRBV12-3/TRBV12-4,TRBD1,TRBJ1-5,TGTGCCAGCAGTGGGACAGGGGATCAGCCCCAGCATTTT,CASSGTGDQPQHF
many,TRBV28,TRBD2,TRBJ2-3,TGTGCCAGCAGTTCCCCTCGGGGGGGTTTACTCTCCGATACGCAGTATTTT,CASSSPRGGLLSDTQYF
many,TRBV6-5,-,TRBJ2-5,TGTGCCAGCAGTTATTCAGGACGGTCAGGGACCCAGTACTTC,CASSYSGRSGTQYF
-,TRBV28,TRBD1,TRBJ2-3,TGTGCCAGCAGTTTCAAGGACAGGGGCCAAGATACGCAGTATTTT,CASSFKDRGQDTQYF
-,TRBV20-1,TRBD2,TRBJ2-5,TGCAGTGCTAGAGGACTAGCGGGACAAGAGACCCGGTACTTC,CSARGLAGQETRYF
few,TRBV2,TRBD2,TRBJ2-2,TGTGCCAAACGGACTAGCGGGAGGACCGGGGAGCTGTTTTTT,CAKRTSGRTGELFF
-,TRBV5-1,-,TRBJ1-4,TGCGCCAGCAGCATCAATTCTAGGCCGATTGAAAAACTGTTTTTT,CASSINSRPIEKLFF
-,TRBV27,TRBD1,TRBJ2-7,TGTGCCAGCAGTTCCGACGGGACAGGGGTCTACGAGCAGTACTTC,CASSSDGTGVYEQYF
few,TRBV28,-,TRBJ2-6,TGTGCCAGCAGTTGGGGGGGCGCTGGGGCCAACGTCCTGACTTTC,CASSWGGAGANVLTF